A single sample gave rise to the 11 T cell receptor beta chains below, sequenced in a study of human T cells and chemical hapten exposure. Stated time point: pre-sensitization, week 0. Treatment described: therapeutic diphenylcyclopropenone sensitization with weekly scalp DPC. TCRdb ran MiXCR on the RACE reads and lists one entry per CDR3 protein. The data show more than 250,000 distinct CDR3 sequences, with around 7.3% seen just once and 0.9% to 1.5% held by the top ten. Sequenced material: whole blood, taken in connection with sensitization to the hapten diphenylcyclopropenone (DPC). The receptor source for this set is a man in his late teens or twenties with alopecia areata. Some clones in this sample may be carry-over from other donors' samples.

This clonotype showed up just a few times. The V call is TRBV6-5, the J call TRBJ2-3; weak D call: TRBD1 (5 bases). The V gene's germline CDR1 is MNHEY and CDR2 SVGAGI. Trimming removed 5 bases at V and 3 bases at J, with 15 bases between. CDR3 length equals 15 residues. Here the CDR3 reads CASSQGQGTTDTQYF. CDR3 in DNA: TGTGCCAGCAGTCAAGGCCAGGGTACAACAGATACGCAGTATTTT.

This clonotype appeared a few times. The chain has TRBV29-1 and TRBJ2-7; TRBD1 agrees at 8 bases. CDR1 and CDR2 from the germline V gene are SQVTM and ANQGSEA. This CDR3 has 14 amino acids. V gave up 6 bases and J gave up 4 bases; unmatched junction bases: 11. In DNA form, the CDR3 reads TGCAGCGTCGGCGACAGGGGAGGCAGTTACGAGCAGTACTTC. It encodes CSVGDRGGSYEQYF.

This clonotype was observed a handful of times. The rearrangement uses TRBV28 and TRBJ2-2; 9 positions agree with TRBD2. CDR1 is MDHEN, CDR2 SYDVKM, per germline. V shed 8 bases and J 4 bases; nucleotides not matched to a gene: 11. CDR3 length equals 16 residues. The CDR3 nucleotides read TGTGCCAGCGCACAGGCGGGGGGGCCTAGCACCGGGGAGCTGTTTTTT. Translated, it gives CASAQAGGPSTGELFF.

The genes are TRBV11-2 and TRBJ1-1; a weak D match, TRBD1 (5 bases). The CDR3 sequence is 12 residues long. Per germline, CDR1 SGHAT and CDR2 FQNNGV. The V gene lost 1 base and the J gene lost 8 bases, with 8 bases spanning the gap. The CDR3 DNA reads TGTGCCAGCAGCTTAGGGGGGATGGAAGCTTTCTTT. Its translation: CASSLGGMEAFF.

The rearrangement links TRBV5-4 to TRBJ1-2; D is possibly TRBD1 (5 bases). CDR1 and CDR2 from the germline V gene are SGHNT and YYREEE (reference sequence). Trimming shortened V by 2 bases and J by 4 bases, and 9 bases separated the two germline ends. The CDR3 has 13 residues. The CDR3 bases are TGTGCCAGCAGCTTTTCGGGGACCTATGGCTACACCTTC. This codes for CASSFSGTYGYTF. Full variable domain (rest looked up from reference TRBV5-4 and TRBJ1-2): ETGVTQSPTHLIKTRGQQVTLRCSSQSGHNTVSWYQQALGQGPQFIFQYYREEENGRGNFPPRFSGLQFPNYSSELNVNALELDDSALYLCASSFSGTYGYTFGSGTRLTVV.

The chain links TRBV29-1 to TRBJ2-2, with 9 bases lining up with TRBD1. Trimming took 6 bases from V and 6 from J; bases not matched to a gene: 8. Germline assignment: CDR1 SQVTM and CDR2 ANQGSEA. This CDR3 is built from 14 residues. This CDR3 is CSVADRGGPGELFF. In DNA form, the CDR3 reads TGCAGCGTCGCGGACAGGGGAGGTCCCGGGGAGCTGTTTTTT.

This clonotype was found a few times. The chain combines TRBV29-1 with TRBJ2-7; the match to TRBD1 covers 10 bases. With V trimmed by 6 bases and J by 2 bases, 7 bases remained unmatched. Per germline, CDR1 SQVTM and CDR2 ANQGSEA. There are 14 residues in the CDR3. The CDR3: CSVAPGQGTYEQYF. CDR3 bases: TGCAGCGTGGCCCCGGGACAGGGGACCTACGAGCAGTACTTC.

This clonotype was seen repeatedly, ten times or more. The chain employs TRBV11-2 and TRBJ2-3, with D maybe TRBD1 (5 bases). V gave up 6 bases and J gave up 2 bases, with 15 bases separating them. The CDR3 loop spans 15 amino acids. From germline, CDR1 is SGHAT and CDR2 FQNNGV. CDR3 coding DNA: TGTGCCAGCAGGGGTTATGGGGCTCCCACAGATACGCAGTATTTT. This codes for CASRGYGAPTDTQYF.

This clonotype was seen ten or more times. V and J are TRBV2 and TRBJ1-4, with unresolved D. This CDR3 comprises 14 residues. Trimming shortened V by 8 bases and J by 4 bases, and 14 bases separated the two germline ends. CDR1 is SNHLY and CDR2 is FYNNEI in the germline V gene. This CDR3 is CASDLSRSNEKLFF. CDR3 nucleotide sequence: TGTGCCAGCGATTTGAGCAGGAGTAATGAAAAACTGTTTTTT. The whole variable domain, remainder taken from reference TRBV2 and TRBJ1-4, is EPEVTQTPSHQVTQMGQEVILRCVPISNHLYFYWYRQILGQKVEFLVSFYNNEISEKSEIFDDQFSVERPDGSNFTLKIRSTKLEDSAMYFCASDLSRSNEKLFFGSGTQLSVL.

This clonotype was seen more than once but under ten times. A much larger clonotype is one base distant, so this may be a read error. The chain employs TRBV6-5 and TRBJ1-5; TRBD1 matches at 7 bases. CDR3 length equals 12 residues. J lost 6 bases, V lost 6 bases, and 2 bases had no gene match. Germline values: CDR1 MNHEY, CDR2 SVGAGI. The CDR3 is CASRTGRQPQHF. The CDR3 DNA is TGTGCCAGCAGGACAGGGCGTCAGCCCCAGCATTTT.

The chain employs TRBV6-6 and TRBJ2-3; D remains ambiguous. CDR3 length: 15 amino acids. Germline values: CDR1 MNHNY, CDR2 SVGAGI (reference sequence). The V and J ends lost 6 bases and 1 base respectively, with 14 bases between them. DNA of the CDR3: TGTGCCAGCAGCATTTACCTATCTCGCACAGATACGCAGTATTTT. As protein: CASSIYLSRTDTQYF.